A selection of T cell receptor beta chains follows, all from one sample in a study of CD8+ T cells in alopecia areata. Using immunoSEQ multiplex PCR, the repertoire was profiled, and TCRdb retains in-frame clones only, with some absent. The sample holds some 170,000 clones; about 63% are singletons and the top ten take more than 1.5%. Sequencing was performed on CD4+ T cells sorted from blood, taken at week 0. The receptors were gathered from a human donor with alopecia areata. CDR3s include the opening cysteine and the closing phenylalanine or tryptophan. The D gene is left open where the match is weak. The size of a clone is reported for some rows only, either as once, few or many, or as a class for expanded clones.

abundance: NA; v_gene: TRBV5-1; d_gene: NA; j_gene: TRBJ1-5; CDR3aa: CASSLDGGGDQPQHF; CDR3nt: TGCGCCAGCAGCTTGGATGGTGGCGGCGATCAGCCCCAGCATTTT
abundance: few; v_gene: TRBV4-1; d_gene: NA; j_gene: TRBJ2-1; CDR3aa: CASSHPGHSYNEQFF; CDR3nt: TGCGCCAGCAGCCATCCGGGACACTCCTACAATGAGCAGTTCTTC
abundance: once; v_gene: TRBV11-2; d_gene: NA; j_gene: TRBJ2-7; CDR3aa: CASSVRPYEQYF; CDR3nt: TGTGCCAGCAGCGTTAGGCCCTACGAGCAGTACTTC
abundance: NA; v_gene: TRBV5-1; d_gene: TRBD1; j_gene: TRBJ1-2; CDR3aa: CASSWDTGTGAGYTF; CDR3nt: TGCGCCAGCAGCTGGGATACCGGGACAGGGGCTGGCTACACCTTC
abundance: once; v_gene: TRBV5-1; d_gene: NA; j_gene: TRBJ2-6; CDR3aa: CASSLPVGVSSGANVLTF; CDR3nt: TGCGCCAGCAGCTTGCCGGTGGGCGTCAGCTCTGGGGCCAACGTCCTGACTTTC
abundance: NA; v_gene: TRBV5-6; d_gene: NA; j_gene: TRBJ1-2; CDR3aa: CASSDQGLRGYTF; CDR3nt: TGTGCCAGCAGCGATCAGGGACTGCGAGGCTACACCTTC
abundance: few; v_gene: TRBV10-3; d_gene: NA; j_gene: TRBJ2-3; CDR3aa: CAISEGPGTDTQYF; CDR3nt: TGTGCCATCAGTGAGGGCCCTGGGACAGATACGCAGTATTTT
abundance: NA; v_gene: TRBV30; d_gene: TRBD1; j_gene: TRBJ1-6; CDR3aa: CAWRGQGYSPLHF; CDR3nt: TGTGCCTGGAGGGGACAGGGATATTCACCCCTCCACTTT
abundance: few; v_gene: TRBV6-6; d_gene: TRBD1; j_gene: TRBJ1-1; CDR3aa: CASSPLRTGGATEAFF; CDR3nt: TGTGCCAGCAGCCCGTTGAGGACAGGGGGCGCGACTGAAGCTTTCTTT
abundance: NA; v_gene: TRBV28; d_gene: NA; j_gene: TRBJ2-2; CDR3aa: CASRFLTGELFF; CDR3nt: TGTGCCAGCAGATTTCTTACCGGGGAGCTGTTTTTT
abundance: NA; v_gene: TRBV29-1; d_gene: NA; j_gene: TRBJ2-5; CDR3aa: CSVDRGTPGTQYF; CDR3nt: TGCAGCGTTGACAGGGGCACCCCCGGGACCCAGTACTTC
abundance: NA; v_gene: TRBV30; d_gene: NA; j_gene: TRBJ1-1; CDR3aa: CAWSVPIGQTNTEAFF; CDR3nt: TGTGCCTGGAGTGTTCCCATAGGGCAGACGAACACTGAAGCTTTCTTT
abundance: NA; v_gene: TRBV25-1; d_gene: NA; j_gene: TRBJ1-6; CDR3aa: CASSETGYNSPLHF; CDR3nt: TGTGCCAGCAGTGAAACAGGGTACAATTCACCCCTCCACTTT
abundance: once; v_gene: TRBV9; d_gene: NA; j_gene: TRBJ2-7; CDR3aa: CASSATQGYEQYF; CDR3nt: TGTGCCAGCAGCGCGACACAGGGATACGAGCAGTACTTC
abundance: NA; v_gene: TRBV14; d_gene: NA; j_gene: TRBJ1-4; CDR3aa: CASSQTRGIGYEKLFF; CDR3nt: TGTGCCAGCAGCCAAACAAGAGGCATTGGGTATGAAAAACTGTTTTTT
abundance: NA; v_gene: TRBV4-3; d_gene: NA; j_gene: TRBJ2-5; CDR3aa: CASSQGGSQETQYF; CDR3nt: TGCGCCAGCAGCCAAGGGGGGAGCCAAGAGACCCAGTACTTC
abundance: NA; v_gene: TRBV6-7; d_gene: NA; j_gene: TRBJ2-1; CDR3aa: CASSLQASSYNEQFF; CDR3nt: TGTGCCAGCAGTCTACAGGCTAGCTCCTACAATGAGCAGTTCTTC
abundance: NA; v_gene: TRBV29-1; d_gene: TRBD1; j_gene: TRBJ2-7; CDR3aa: CSASPGQGLEEQYF; CDR3nt: TGCAGCGCCAGCCCGGGACAGGGCCTGGAAGAGCAGTACTTC